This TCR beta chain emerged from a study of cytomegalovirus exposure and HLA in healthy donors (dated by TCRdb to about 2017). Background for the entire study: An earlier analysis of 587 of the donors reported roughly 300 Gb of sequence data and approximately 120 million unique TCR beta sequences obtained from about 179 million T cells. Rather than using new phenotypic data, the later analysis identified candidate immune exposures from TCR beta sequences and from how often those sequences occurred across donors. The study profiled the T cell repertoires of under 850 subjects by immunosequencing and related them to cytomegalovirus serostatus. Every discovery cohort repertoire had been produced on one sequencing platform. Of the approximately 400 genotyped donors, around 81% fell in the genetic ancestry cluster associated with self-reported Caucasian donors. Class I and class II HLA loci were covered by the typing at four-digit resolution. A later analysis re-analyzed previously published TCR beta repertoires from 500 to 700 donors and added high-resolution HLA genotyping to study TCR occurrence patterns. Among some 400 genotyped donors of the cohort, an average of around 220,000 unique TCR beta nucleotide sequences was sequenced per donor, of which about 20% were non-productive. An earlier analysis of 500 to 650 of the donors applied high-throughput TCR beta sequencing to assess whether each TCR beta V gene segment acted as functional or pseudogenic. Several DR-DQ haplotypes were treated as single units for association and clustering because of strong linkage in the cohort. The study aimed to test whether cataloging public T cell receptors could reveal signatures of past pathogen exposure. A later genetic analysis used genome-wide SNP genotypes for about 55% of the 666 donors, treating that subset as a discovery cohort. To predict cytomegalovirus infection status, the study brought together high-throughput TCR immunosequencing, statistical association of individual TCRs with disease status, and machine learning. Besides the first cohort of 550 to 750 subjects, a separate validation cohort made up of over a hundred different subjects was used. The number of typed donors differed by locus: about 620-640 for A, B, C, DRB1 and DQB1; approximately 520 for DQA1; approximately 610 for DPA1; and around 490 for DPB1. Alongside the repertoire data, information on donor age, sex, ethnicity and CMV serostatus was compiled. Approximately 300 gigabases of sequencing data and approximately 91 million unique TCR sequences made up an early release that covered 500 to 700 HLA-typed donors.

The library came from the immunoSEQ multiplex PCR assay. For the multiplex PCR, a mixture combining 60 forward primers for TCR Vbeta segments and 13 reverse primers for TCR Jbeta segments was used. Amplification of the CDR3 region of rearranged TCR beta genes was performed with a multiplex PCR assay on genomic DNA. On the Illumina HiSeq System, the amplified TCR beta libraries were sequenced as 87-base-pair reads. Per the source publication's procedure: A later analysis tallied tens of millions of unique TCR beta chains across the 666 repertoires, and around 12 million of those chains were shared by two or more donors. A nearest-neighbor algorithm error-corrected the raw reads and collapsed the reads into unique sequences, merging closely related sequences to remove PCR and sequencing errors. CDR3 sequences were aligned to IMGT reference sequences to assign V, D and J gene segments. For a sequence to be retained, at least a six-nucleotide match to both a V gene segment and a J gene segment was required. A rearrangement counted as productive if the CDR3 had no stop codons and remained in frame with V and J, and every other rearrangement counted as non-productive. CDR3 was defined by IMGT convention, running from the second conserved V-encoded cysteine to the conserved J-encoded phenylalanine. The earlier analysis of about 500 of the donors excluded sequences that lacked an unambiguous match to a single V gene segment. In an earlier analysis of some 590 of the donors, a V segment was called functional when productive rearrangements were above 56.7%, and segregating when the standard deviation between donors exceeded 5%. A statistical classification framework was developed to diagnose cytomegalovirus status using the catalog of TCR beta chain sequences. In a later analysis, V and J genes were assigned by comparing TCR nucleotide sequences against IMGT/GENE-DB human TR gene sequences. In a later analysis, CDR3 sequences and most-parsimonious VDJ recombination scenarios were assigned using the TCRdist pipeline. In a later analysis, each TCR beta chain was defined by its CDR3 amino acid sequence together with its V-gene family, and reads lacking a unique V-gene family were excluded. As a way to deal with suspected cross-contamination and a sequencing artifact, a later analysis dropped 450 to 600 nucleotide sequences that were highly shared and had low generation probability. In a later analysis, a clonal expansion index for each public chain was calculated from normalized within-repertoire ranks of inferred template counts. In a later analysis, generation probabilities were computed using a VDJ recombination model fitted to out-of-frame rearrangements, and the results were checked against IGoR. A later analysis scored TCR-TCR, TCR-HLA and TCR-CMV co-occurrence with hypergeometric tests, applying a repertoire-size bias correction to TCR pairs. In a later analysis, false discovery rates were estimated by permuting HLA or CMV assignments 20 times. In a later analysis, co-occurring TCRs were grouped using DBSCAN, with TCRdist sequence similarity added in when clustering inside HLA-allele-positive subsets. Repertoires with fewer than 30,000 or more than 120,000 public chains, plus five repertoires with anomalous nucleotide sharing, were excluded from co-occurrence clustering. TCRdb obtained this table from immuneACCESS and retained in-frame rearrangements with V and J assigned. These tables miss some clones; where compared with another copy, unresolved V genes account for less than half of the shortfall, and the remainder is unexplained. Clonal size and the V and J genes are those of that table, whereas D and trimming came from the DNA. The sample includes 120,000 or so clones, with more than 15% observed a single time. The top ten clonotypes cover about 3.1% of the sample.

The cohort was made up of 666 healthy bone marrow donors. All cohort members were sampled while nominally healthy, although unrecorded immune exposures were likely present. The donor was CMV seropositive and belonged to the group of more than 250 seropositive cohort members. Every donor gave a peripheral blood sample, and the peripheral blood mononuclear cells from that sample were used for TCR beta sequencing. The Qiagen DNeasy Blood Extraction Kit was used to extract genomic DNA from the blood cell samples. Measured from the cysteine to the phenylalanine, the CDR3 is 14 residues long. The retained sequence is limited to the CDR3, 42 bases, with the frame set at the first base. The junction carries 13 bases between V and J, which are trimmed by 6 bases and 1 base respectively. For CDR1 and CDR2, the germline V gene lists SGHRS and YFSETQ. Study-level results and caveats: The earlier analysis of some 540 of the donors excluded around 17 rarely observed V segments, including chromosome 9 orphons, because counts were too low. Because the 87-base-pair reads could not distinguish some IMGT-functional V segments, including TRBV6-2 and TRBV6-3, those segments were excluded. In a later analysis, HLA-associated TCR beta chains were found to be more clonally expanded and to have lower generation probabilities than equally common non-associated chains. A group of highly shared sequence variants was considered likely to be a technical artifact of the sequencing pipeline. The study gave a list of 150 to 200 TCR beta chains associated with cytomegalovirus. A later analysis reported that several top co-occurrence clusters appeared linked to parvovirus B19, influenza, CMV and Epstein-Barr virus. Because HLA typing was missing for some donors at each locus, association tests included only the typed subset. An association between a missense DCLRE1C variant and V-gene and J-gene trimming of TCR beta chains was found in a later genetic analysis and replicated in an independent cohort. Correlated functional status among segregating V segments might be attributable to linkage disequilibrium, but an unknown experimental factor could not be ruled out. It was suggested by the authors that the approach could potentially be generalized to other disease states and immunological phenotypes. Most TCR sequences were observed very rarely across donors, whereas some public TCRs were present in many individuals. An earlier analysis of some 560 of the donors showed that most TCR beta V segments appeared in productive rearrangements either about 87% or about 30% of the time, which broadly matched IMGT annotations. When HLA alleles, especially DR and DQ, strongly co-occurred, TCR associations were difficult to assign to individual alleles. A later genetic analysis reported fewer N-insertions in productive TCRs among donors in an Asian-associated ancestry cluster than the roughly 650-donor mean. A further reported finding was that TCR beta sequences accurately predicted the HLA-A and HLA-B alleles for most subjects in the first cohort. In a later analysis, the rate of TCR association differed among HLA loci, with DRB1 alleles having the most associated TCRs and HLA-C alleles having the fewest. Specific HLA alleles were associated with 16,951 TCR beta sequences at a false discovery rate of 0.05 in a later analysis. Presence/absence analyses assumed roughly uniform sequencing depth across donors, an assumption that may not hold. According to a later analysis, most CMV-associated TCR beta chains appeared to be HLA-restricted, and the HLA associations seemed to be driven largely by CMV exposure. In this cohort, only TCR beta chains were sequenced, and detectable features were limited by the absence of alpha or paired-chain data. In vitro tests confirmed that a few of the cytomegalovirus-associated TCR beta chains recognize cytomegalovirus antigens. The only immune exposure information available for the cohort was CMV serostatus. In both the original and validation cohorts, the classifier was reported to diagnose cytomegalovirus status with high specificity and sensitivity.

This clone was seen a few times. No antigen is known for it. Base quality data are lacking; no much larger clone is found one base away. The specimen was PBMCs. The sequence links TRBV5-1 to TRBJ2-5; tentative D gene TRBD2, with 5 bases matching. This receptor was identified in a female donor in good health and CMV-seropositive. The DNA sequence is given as TGCGCCAGCAACCCACTAGGTTCCCAAGAGACCCAGTACTTC. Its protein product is CASNPLGSQETQYF.